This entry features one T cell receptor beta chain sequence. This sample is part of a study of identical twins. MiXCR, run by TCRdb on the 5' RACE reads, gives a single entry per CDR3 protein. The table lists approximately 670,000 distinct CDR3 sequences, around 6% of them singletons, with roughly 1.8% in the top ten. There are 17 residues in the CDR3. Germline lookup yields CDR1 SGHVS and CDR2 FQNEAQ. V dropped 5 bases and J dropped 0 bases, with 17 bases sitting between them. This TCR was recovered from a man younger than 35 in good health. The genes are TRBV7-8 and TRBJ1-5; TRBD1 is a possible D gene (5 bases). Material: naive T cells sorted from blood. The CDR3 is CASSPGSGDDSNQPQHF. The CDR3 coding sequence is TGTGCCAGCAGCCCCGGTTCGGGGGACGATAGCAATCAGCCCCAGCATTTT.